The next 10 T cell receptor beta chains were all read from a single sample in a study of blood T cell repertoires in COVID-19. Profiled with immunoSEQ multiplex PCR; TCRdb holds only in-frame clones, not every one. The sample holds approximately 500,000 clones, about 88% seen once. Sequencing used peripheral blood. The origin of the receptors is a woman between 45 and 65 years old with COVID-19, enrolled during active disease.

The chain uses TRBV29-1 and TRBJ2-5; D is possibly TRBD2 (5 bases). This CDR3 region has 13 residues. V gave up 8 bases and J gave up 2 bases, with 15 bases separating them. The V gene's germline CDR1 is SQVTM and CDR2 ANQGSEA. The CDR3 loop is CSTKEEMQETQYF. The DNA of the CDR3 is TGCAGCACCAAGGAGGAGATGCAAGAGACCCAGTACTTC. Variable domain in full (rest from reference TRBV29-1 and TRBJ2-5): SAVISQKPSRDICQRGTSLTIQCQVDSQVTMMFWYRQQPGQSLTLIATANQGSEATYESGFVIDKFPISRPNLTFSTLTVSNMSPEDSSIYLCSTKEEMQETQYFGPGTRLLVL.

J is TRBJ2-7 and V is TRBV6-1; a weak D match, TRBD1 (6 bases). The CDR3 spans 14 residues. Germline V CDR1 and CDR2: MNHNS, SASEGT. The V end lost 3 bases, the J end lost 3 bases, and 12 bases lay between the germline ends. Here the CDR3 reads CASSEQPQGYEQYF. The CDR3, as DNA: TGTGCCAGCAGTGAGCAGCCACAGGGCTACGAGCAGTACTTC.

The chain employs TRBV13 and TRBJ1-1; D is undetermined. Germline V gives CDR1 PRHDT, CDR2 FYEKMQ (reference sequence). The germline V and J ends were trimmed by 1 base and 3 bases, with 12 bases remaining between them. The CDR3 spans 15 residues. CDR3 sequence (DNA): TGTGCCAGCAGCTTAGTCGGGAGAAGGGACACTGAAGCTTTCTTT. Amino acids: CASSLVGRRDTEAFF.

This clone was seen more than once but under ten times. The chain recombines TRBV30 with TRBJ2-7; D is perhaps TRBD1 (6 bases). Germline lookup yields CDR1 GTSNPN and CDR2 SVGIG (reference sequence). The CDR3 is 13 amino acids. V was shortened by 1 base and J by 4 bases, with 11 bases between the two germline ends. Here the CDR3 reads CAWSGGHLYEQYF. The CDR3 DNA is TGTGCCTGGAGTGGGGGACACCTTTACGAGCAGTACTTC.

V gene TRBV27 combines with J gene TRBJ2-7; 11 bases align to TRBD1. V lost 5 bases to trimming and J lost 13 bases; unmatched junction nucleotides: 10. Germline-derived CDR1 and CDR2 are MNHEY and SMNVEV (reference sequence). The CDR3 runs 13 residues. The CDR3 protein is CASSIGQGAFPYF. CDR3 DNA: TGTGCCAGCAGTATTGGACAGGGGGCCTTTCCTTACTTC.

The chain is built from TRBV20-1 and TRBJ1-5; TRBD1 matches 9 bases. The germline gives CDR1 DFQATT, CDR2 SNEGSKA (reference sequence). The trim removed 3 bases at V and 4 bases at J, leaving 10 bases unmatched. This CDR3 is built from 16 residues. For the CDR3, the DNA is TGCAGTGCTAGTTCGGTCGGGACAGGGAAGAATCAGCCCCAGCATTTT. Its translation: CSASSVGTGKNQPQHF.

In DNA, the CDR3 is TGTGCCAGTAGTATCGAAACGAGCGCGCGATCGGACACTGAAGCTTTCTTT. Translated, it gives CASSIETSARSDTEAFF. The V call is TRBV19, the J call TRBJ1-1; D uncertain. Germline CDR1 is LNHDA and CDR2 is SQIVND (reference sequence). Deletions cut 3 bases from V and 3 bases from J, with 20 bases between. The CDR3 is made up of 17 amino acids.

The V gene is TRBV3-1 (or the pseudogene TRBV3-2), the J gene TRBJ1-6, with D unresolved. The V and J ends lost 1 base and 0 bases respectively, with 10 bases between them. The CDR3 totals 17 residues. Germline V gene sequence: CDR1 LGHDT, CDR2 YNNKEL (reference sequence). The DNA for the CDR3 is TGTGCCAGCAGCCAAGTCCCGGGGAGCTCCTATAATTCACCCCTCCACTTT. This sequence encodes CASSQVPGSSYNSPLHF.

The rearrangement uses TRBV10-2 and TRBJ2-1; no clear D. V lost 7 bases and J lost 5, with 9 bases in between. The germline V gene has CDR1 WSHSY and CDR2 SAAADI. CDR3 size: 12 residues. CDR3 in amino acids: CASIALNNEQFF. The CDR3 nucleotides read TGCGCCAGCATTGCGCTTAACAATGAGCAGTTCTTC.

V usage is TRBV7-8 and J usage is TRBJ1-2, with 10 positions matching TRBD1. J gave up 5 bases and V 5 bases, and 14 bases lay outside the gene matches. The CDR3 consists of 17 residues. Germline V gene data show CDR1 as SGHVS and CDR2 as FQNEAQ. CDR3 amino acids: CASSLHRDRGRGYGYTF. DNA of the CDR3: TGTGCCAGCAGCCTACACCGGGACAGGGGAAGGGGATATGGCTACACCTTC.